Below, 2 T cell receptor beta chains from the same sample are listed, as sequenced in a study of blood T cells in healthy people across ages. The authors ran a second PCR of 7 to 11 cycles using a sample-barcoded 5' primer and a J-beta primer mix. In TCRdb, the 5' RACE reads were re-called with MiXCR into one record per CDR3 protein. The sample yields about 730,000 distinct CDR3 sequences, about 42% seen once. The source material was blood. All receptors come from a woman in her fifties or sixties in good health.

In its sample, this clonotype was seen a few times. The V and J genes are TRBV5-1 and TRBJ2-1; tentative D call: TRBD1 (6 bases). The germline V and J ends were trimmed by 3 bases and 7 bases, with 14 bases remaining between them. The germline gives CDR1 SGHRS, CDR2 YFSETQ. This CDR3 has 14 amino acids. The CDR3 coding sequence is TGCGCCAGCAGCTCGAGGACAGCGAATAATGAGCAGTTCTTC. Amino acids: CASSSRTANNEQFF.

V is TRBV11-2 and J is TRBJ1-1; the D is unclear. The CDR3 sequence is 15 residues long. The V end was cut by 1 base, the J end by 0 bases, with 9 bases between. CDR1 SGHAT and CDR2 FQNNGV come from the germline V gene. The DNA for the CDR3 is TGTGCCAGCAGCTTAGGGCTAGGCATGAACACTGAAGCTTTCTTT. It is translated as CASSLGLGMNTEAFF.